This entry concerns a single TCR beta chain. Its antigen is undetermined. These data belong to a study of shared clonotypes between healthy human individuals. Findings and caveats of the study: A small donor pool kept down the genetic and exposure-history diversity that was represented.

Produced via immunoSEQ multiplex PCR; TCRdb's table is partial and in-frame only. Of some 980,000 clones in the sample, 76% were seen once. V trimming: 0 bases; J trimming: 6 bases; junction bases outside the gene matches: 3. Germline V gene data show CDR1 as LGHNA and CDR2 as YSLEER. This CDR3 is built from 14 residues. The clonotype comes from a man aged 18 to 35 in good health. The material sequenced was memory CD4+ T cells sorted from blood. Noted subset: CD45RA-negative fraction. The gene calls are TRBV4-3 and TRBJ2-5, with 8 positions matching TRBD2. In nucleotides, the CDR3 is TGCGCCAGCAGCCAAGATGAGCGGGAGAAGACCCAGTACTTC. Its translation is CASSQDEREKTQYF.